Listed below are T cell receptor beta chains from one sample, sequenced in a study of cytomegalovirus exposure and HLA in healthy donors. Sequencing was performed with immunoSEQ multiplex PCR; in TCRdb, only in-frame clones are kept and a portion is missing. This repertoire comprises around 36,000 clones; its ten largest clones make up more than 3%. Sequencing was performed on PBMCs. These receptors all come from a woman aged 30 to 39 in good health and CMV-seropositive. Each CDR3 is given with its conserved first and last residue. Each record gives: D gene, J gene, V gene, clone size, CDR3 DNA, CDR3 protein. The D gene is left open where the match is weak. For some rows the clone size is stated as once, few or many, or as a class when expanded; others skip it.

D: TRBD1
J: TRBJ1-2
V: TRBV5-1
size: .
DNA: TGCGCCAGCAGCTCCCCGGACAGGGCCGACTATGGCTACACCTTC
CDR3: CASSSPDRADYGYTF

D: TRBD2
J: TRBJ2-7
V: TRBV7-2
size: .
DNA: TGTGCCATCCCGGGTAGCGGGGCCTACGAGCAGTACTTC
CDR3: CAIPGSGAYEQYF

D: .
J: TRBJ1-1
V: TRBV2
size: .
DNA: TGTGCCAGCAGTGATGGCGGAAACACTGAAGCTTTCTTT
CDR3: CASSDGGNTEAFF

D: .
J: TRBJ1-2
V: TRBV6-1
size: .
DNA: TGTGCCAGCAGTGAAACGCGGGGACGGTACTATGGCTACACCTTC
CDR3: CASSETRGRYYGYTF

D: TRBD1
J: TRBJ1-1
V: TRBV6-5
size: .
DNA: TGTGTCAGCAGTCAAAATCGACAGGGTGAAGCTTTCTTT
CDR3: CVSSQNRQGEAFF

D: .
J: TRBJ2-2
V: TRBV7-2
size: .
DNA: TGTGCCAGCAGCTTGGACAGTAGGATGGGCGGGGAGCTGTTTTTT
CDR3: CASSLDSRMGGELFF

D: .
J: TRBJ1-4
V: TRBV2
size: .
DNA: TGTGCCAGCAGTCCCCTGGCCGAAAAACTGTTTTTT
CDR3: CASSPLAEKLFF

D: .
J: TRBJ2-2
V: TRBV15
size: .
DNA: TGTGCCACCAGCAGAGACGCCAGTTACACCGGGGAGCTGTTTTTT
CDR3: CATSRDASYTGELFF

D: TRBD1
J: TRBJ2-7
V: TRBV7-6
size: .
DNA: TGTGCCAGCAGCTTAGGACCGACAGGGGGCCCTTCCTACGAGCAGTACTTC
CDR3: CASSLGPTGGPSYEQYF

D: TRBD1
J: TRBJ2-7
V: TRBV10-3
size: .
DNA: TGTGCCATCACTAAAGGACAGGGGGCGCGGGAGCAGTACTTC
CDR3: CAITKGQGAREQYF

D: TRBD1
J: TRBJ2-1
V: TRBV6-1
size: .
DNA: TGTGCCAGCCCTCGGGACAGCTCCTACAATGAGCAGTTCTTC
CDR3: CASPRDSSYNEQFF

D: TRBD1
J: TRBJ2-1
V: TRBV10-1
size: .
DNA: TGCGCCAGCAGTGGCAATGGGGACAGCAAGCAGTTCTTC
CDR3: CASSGNGDSKQFF

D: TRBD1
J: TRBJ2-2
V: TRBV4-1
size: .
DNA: TGCGCCAGCAGCCAAGGGGAGACAGGGTTCGCCGGGGAGCTGTTTTTT
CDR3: CASSQGETGFAGELFF

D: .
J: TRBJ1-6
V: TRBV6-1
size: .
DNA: TGTGCCAGCAGTGAAGCGACTAGAAATTCACCCCTCCACTTT
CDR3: CASSEATRNSPLHF

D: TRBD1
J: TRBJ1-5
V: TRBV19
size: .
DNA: TGTGCCAGTAGTATAGAAAGAAGGGGGCGAGCTCAGCCCCAGCATTTT
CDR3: CASSIERRGRAQPQHF

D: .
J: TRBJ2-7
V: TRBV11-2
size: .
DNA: TGTGCCAGCAGCTTAACGGTCAGGGGTATATCCGAGCAGTACTTC
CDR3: CASSLTVRGISEQYF

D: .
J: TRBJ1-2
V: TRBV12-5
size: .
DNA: TGTGCTAGTGGTTCCCGGGACACAGCTTATGGCTACACCTTC
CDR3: CASGSRDTAYGYTF

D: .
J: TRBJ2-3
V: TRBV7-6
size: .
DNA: TGTGCCAGCAGCTTAGCGGAGGGGGCGGATACGCAGTATTTT
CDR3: CASSLAEGADTQYF

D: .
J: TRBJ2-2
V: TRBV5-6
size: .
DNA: TGTGCCAGCAGCTTGGGGGGGCCCGGGGAGCTGTTTTTT
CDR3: CASSLGGPGELFF

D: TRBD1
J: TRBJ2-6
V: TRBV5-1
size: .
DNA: TGCGCCAGCAGCCCCGGGACAGGGGTAATTGGGGCCAACGTCCTGACTTTC
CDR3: CASSPGTGVIGANVLTF

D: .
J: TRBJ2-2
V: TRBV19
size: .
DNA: TGTGCCAGTAGTATAGAGGGTCGAGGGACCGGGGAGCTGTTTTTT
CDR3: CASSIEGRGTGELFF

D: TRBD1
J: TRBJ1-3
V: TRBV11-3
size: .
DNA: TGTGCCAGCAGCTGGGGATGGACAGGGGGCAACCGACGATCTGGAAACACCATATATTTT
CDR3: CASSWGWTGGNRRSGNTIYF

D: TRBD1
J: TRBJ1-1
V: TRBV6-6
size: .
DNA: TGTGCCAGCAGACCCCCCGGGACAGGGGAGTCCGAAGCTTTCTTT
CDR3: CASRPPGTGESEAFF

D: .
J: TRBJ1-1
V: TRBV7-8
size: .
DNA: TGTGCCAGCAGCTTAGATAGTCGACAGATGAACACTGAAGCTTTCTTT
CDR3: CASSLDSRQMNTEAFF

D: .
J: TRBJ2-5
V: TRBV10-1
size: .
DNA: TGCGCCACGACCGGGACACTTAAAGGGGAGACCCAGTACTTC
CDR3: CATTGTLKGETQYF

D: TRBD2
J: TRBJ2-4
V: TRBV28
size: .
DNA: TGTGCCAGCAAAGAGGCTAGCGGGGGCCCGGTCAAAAACATTCAGTACTTC
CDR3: CASKEASGGPVKNIQYF

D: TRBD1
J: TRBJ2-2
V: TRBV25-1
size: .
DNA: TGTGCCAGCAGCGACCGGGACAGGGTGACCGGGGAGCTGTTTTTT
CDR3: CASSDRDRVTGELFF

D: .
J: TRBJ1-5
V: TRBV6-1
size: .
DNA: TGTGCCAGCAGTGAAGTGGGAGGCAATCAGCCCCAGCATTTT
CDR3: CASSEVGGNQPQHF

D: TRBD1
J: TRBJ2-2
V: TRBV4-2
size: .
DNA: TGTGCCAGCAGCCAGGGGACAGGTCAAGGGTACACCGGGGAGCTGTTTTTT
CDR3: CASSQGTGQGYTGELFF

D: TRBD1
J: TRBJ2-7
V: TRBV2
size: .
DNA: TGTGCCAGCAGAGTCCCGGGACAGGGACCTAGCTCCTACGAGCAGTACTTC
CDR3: CASRVPGQGPSSYEQYF

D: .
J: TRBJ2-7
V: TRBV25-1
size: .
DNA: TGTGCCAGCAGTGAAATCCAGGGCAACGAGCAGTACTTC
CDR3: CASSEIQGNEQYF

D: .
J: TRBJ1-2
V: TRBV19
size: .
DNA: TGTGCCAGTCTGGCGGGGATCTATGGCTACACCTTC
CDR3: CASLAGIYGYTF

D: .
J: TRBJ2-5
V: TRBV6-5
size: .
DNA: TGTGCCAGCAGTTACGAAGGACAGAAGGAGTACTTC
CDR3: CASSYEGQKEYF

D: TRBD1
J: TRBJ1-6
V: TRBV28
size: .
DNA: TGTGCCAGCAGTTTGAAACAGGGGCGCCGACCCCTCCACTTT
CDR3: CASSLKQGRRPLHF

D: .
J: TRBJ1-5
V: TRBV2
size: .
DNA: TGTGCCAGCAGTGCGGGAAGGGACAATCAGCCCCAGCATTTT
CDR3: CASSAGRDNQPQHF

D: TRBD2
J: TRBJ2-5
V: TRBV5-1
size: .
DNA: TGCGCCAGCAGCTTGTTAACGGGGGGACTTCAAGAGACCCAGTACTTC
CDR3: CASSLLTGGLQETQYF

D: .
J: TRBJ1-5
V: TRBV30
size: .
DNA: TGTGCCTGGAGCCCAGGGGACAATCAGCACCAGCATTTT
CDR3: CAWSPGDNQHQHF

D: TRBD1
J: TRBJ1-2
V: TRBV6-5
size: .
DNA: TGTGCCAGCACTGCGACAGGGCATGGCTACACCTTC
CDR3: CASTATGHGYTF

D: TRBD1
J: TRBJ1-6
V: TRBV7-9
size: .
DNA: TGTGCCAGCAGCCGAGACAGGGTTCCAAATTCACCCCTCCACTTT
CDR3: CASSRDRVPNSPLHF

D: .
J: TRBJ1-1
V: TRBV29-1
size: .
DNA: TGCAGCGTTTCTTCTTTCATGGGGGGCACTGAAGCTTTCTTT
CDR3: CSVSSFMGGTEAFF

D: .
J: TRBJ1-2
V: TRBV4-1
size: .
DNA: TGCGCCAGCAGCCCCATAGGTGAGCGGTTGATTGGAGGCTACACCTTC
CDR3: CASSPIGERLIGGYTF

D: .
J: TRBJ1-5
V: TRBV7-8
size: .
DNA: TGTGCCAGCGACGGGACTTTGGGCAATCAGCCCCAGCATTTT
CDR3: CASDGTLGNQPQHF

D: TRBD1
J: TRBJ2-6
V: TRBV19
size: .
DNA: TGTGCCAGTAGTTCCTATACCGGGACAGGGGACTCTGGGGCCAACGTCCTGACTTTC
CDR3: CASSSYTGTGDSGANVLTF

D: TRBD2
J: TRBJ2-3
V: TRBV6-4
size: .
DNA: TGTGCCAGCAGTGACTCGATAGCGGGGGGGACAGATACGCAGTATTTT
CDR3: CASSDSIAGGTDTQYF

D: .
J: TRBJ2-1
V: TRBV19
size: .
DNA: TGTGCCAGTAGTTTCACAATCGGGGAGTTGAGCAATGAGCAGTTCTTC
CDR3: CASSFTIGELSNEQFF

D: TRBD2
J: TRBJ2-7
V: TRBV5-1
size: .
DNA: TGCGCCAGCAGCTTGGCCCCTAGCGGGGGGAACACCTACGAGCAGTACTTC
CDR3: CASSLAPSGGNTYEQYF

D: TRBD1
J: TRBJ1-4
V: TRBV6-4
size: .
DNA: TGTGCCAGCAGTCATTGGACAGGGGGGAATGAAAAACTGTTTTTT
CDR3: CASSHWTGGNEKLFF

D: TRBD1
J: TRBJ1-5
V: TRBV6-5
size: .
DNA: TGTGCCAGCAGCCGACAGGGGGGCAATCAGCCCCAGCATTTT
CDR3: CASSRQGGNQPQHF

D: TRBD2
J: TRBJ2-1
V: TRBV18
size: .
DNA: TGTGCCAGCTCACCACTTACTAGCGGGGGAATGAGCTCCTACAATGAGCAGTTCTTC
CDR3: CASSPLTSGGMSSYNEQFF

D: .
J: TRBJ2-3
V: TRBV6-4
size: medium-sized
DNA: TGTGCCAGCAGTGACGGTCTGGGGGGTACAGATACGCAGTATTTT
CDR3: CASSDGLGGTDTQYF

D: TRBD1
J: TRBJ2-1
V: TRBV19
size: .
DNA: TGTGCCAGTAGTATCAGGGGGCTCCCCCTTGATGAGCAGTTCTTC
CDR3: CASSIRGLPLDEQFF

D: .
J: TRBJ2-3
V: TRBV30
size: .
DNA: TGTGCCTGGAGTTGGTGGGTTTCCGGCAGGTTGAGCACAGATACGCAGTATTTT
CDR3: CAWSWWVSGRLSTDTQYF

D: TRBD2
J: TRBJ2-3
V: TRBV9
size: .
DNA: TGTGCCAGCAGCGTGAGAGCGGGGGGCGGCACAGATACGCAGTATTTT
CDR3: CASSVRAGGGTDTQYF

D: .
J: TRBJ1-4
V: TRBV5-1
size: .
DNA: TGCGCCAGCAGGAGGGAAACTAATGAAAAACTGTTTTTT
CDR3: CASRRETNEKLFF

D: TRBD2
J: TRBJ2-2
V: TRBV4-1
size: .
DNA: TGCGCCAGCAGCCAAGAGTCGGGGGGAGCGGGCGGGGAGCTGTTTTTT
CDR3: CASSQESGGAGGELFF